This TCR beta chain came from a study of T cell clonality in common variable immunodeficiency. Whole-study findings and limits: Common variable immunodeficiency TCR beta sequences reportedly had fewer deletions and N-nucleotide insertions. CVID subjects shared fewer TCRbeta clones than healthy controls did.

Data came from immunoSEQ multiplex PCR; TCRdb stores just in-frame clones and leaves some out. The counts give about 33,000 clones, none of them seen only once; 4% to 5.5% is held by the top ten. Remarks on this clone: Its specificity is unknown. Sequencing ends 3 residues short of the CDR3 end; the germline J gene provides the rest.

Between the trimmed V and J ends, which lost 3 bases and 6 bases, there was a span of 9 bases. The CDR3 has 13 amino acids. From germline, CDR1 is SGHNT and CDR2 YENEEA. Sample: peripheral blood mononuclear cells. This chain connects TRBV11-3 to TRBJ2-4; tentatively, D is TRBD1 (6 bases). This receptor was taken from a person aged 18-70 years in good health. The covered CDR3 bases are TGTGCCAGCAGCTTGGCAGGGGTAAACATT. It specifies CASSLAGVNI. The full CDR3 reads CASSLAGVNIQYF.